The TCR beta chain under discussion was sequenced for a study of radiotherapy plus CTLA-4 blockade in lung cancer. Study at large: Objective response was observed in around a sixth of patients, and disease control in 31%. Study-wide findings and caveats: Subsequent to radiotherapy plus ipilimumab, tumor-derived TCR clones underwent expansion in blood. Interferon-beta, together with early blood T cell clone dynamics, reportedly best predicted response.

Ipilimumab CTLA-4 blockade and focal radiation were given to patients with chemo-refractory metastatic non-small-cell lung cancer. The method was immunoSEQ multiplex PCR; TCRdb's version includes in-frame clones alone and lacks a portion of them. This table holds around 59,000 clones, approximately 67% found once. Comments on this clone: Its antigen is currently unknown.

The germline V gene encodes CDR1 MNHNS and CDR2 SASEGT. The CDR3 is 12 amino acids. The V segment lost 6 bases and the J segment 5 bases; nucleotides outside the gene matches: 3. The sample consisted of peripheral blood, taken from a patient treated with radiotherapy plus ipilimumab. The chain uses TRBV6-1 and TRBJ1-1, with TRBD1 matching over 7 bases. This receptor was identified in a human donor with non-small cell lung cancer whose response to radiotherapy plus ipilimumab could not be evaluated. For the CDR3, the DNA is TGTGCCAGCAGCGGACAGGCAACTGAAGCTTTCTTT. Translation gives CASSGQATEAFF.